This T cell receptor (beta chain) is from a study of T-cell memory formation after mild COVID-19. Whole-study findings and limits: Contracting CD8+ clones were enriched in EMRA, CD4+ mainly in CM and EM. For second-wave clones that peaked at day 37, SARS-CoV-2 specificity went unverified.

This clonotype was seen ten or more times. The antigen is undetermined. Each CDR3 protein gets one entry after TCRdb re-called the 5' RACE reads with MiXCR. The repertoire includes 210,000 or so distinct CDR3 sequences, about 18% of them detected once, and roughly 2.6% sits in the top ten. Sequenced input: PBMCs or a T cell subset sorted from them (not recorded which). This receptor was identified in an adult woman who had mild COVID-19 (a few samples of this study predate the infection). Cell type and time point are not known.

The DNA for the CDR3 is TGTGCCAGCAGCGGGACTTCTATGGGCGGGGAGCTGTTTTTT. It codes for CASSGTSMGGELFF. The rearrangement joins TRBV7-6 to TRBJ2-2; D is perhaps TRBD2 (6 bases). This CDR3 comprises 14 residues. Per the germline V gene, CDR1 is SGHVS and CDR2 is FNYEAQ. With 5 bases removed from V and 7 bases from J, the gap between germline ends came to 14 bases.